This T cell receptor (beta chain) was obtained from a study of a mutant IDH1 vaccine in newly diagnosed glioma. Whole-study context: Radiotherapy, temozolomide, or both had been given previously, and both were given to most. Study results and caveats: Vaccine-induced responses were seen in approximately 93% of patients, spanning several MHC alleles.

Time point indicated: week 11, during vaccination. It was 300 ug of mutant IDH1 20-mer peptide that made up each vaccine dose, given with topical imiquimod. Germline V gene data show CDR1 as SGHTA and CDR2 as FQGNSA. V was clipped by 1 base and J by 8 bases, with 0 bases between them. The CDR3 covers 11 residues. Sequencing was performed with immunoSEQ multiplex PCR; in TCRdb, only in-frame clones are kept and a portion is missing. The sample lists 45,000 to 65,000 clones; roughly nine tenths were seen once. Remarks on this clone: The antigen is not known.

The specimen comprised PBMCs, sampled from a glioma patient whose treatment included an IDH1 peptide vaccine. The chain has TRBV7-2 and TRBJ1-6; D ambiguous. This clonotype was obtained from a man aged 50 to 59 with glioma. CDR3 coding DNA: TGTGCCAGCAGCTTAGATTCACCCCTCCACTTT. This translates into CASSLDSPLHF.